This T cell receptor (beta chain) stems from a study of Ad26.COV2.S vaccination and SARS-CoV-2 variants. Study overall: Trial arm assignment for the donor was COV1001 Ad26.COV2.S.

This CDR3 region has 15 residues. The V end lost 5 bases, the J end lost 9 bases, and 17 bases lay between the germline ends. Germline CDR1 SGHTA, CDR2 FQGNSA. Repertoires were generated with immunoSEQ multiplex PCR, while TCRdb's copy carries only in-frame clones and drops some. The table has hundreds of thousands of clones, roughly 90% seen once. This clone occurred once. Treatment here: 15 to 20 received Ad26.COV2.S at low or high dose, single or two shots; several received placebo; per-sample allocation not given. On day 63 after the first injection, vaccine and placebo recipients gave samples. The origin of this receptor is a person aged 18-60 years who received the Ad26.COV2.S COVID-19 vaccine or a placebo. V usage is TRBV7-2 and J usage is TRBJ1-6; D gene unclear. This sample comprised peripheral blood, obtained in a trial of Ad26.COV2.S vaccine versus placebo. Here the CDR3 DNA reads TGTGCCAGCAGCCATCCGGGCCTCTTGTCTTCACCCCTCCACTTT. This codes for CASSHPGLLSSPLHF.